This T cell receptor (beta chain) was documented in a study of beta chain features in type 1 diabetes. Expressed TCRB transcripts were sequenced, since all the RNA that had been isolated was reverse transcribed. Sequencing used immunoSEQ multiplex PCR; TCRdb keeps in-frame clones, though not all of them. This table has hundreds of thousands of clones, around 15% appearing once. Notes on the study in general: VDJ junctions sequenced from type 1 diabetes patients showed fewer insertions and more deletions.

On this clone: Antigen unknown.

The sample comprised naive CD4+ T cells from blood. The sequence was collected from a man younger than 30 in good health.

The CDR3 is CASRRLETQYF. The CDR3, as DNA: TGTGCCAGCAGGAGGTTAGAGACCCAGTACTTC. The genes are TRBV2 and TRBJ2-5; unclear D gene. Trimming stripped 6 bases from V and 4 bases from J, with 6 bases between. The CDR3 is 11 residues long. Germline loops: CDR1 SNHLY, CDR2 FYNNEI.